This entry is about one TCR beta chain. Its antigen is undetermined. Assay: immunoSEQ multiplex PCR; the TCRdb copy retains only in-frame clones and omits some. The sample lists 10,000 or so clones; approximately 85% were seen once. Deletions cut 7 bases from V and 0 bases from J, with 16 bases between. CDR3 length: 16 residues. The germline gives CDR1 MDHEN, CDR2 SYDVKM. The entry originates in a study of neoadjuvant nivolumab and ipilimumab in lung cancer. The study, taken as a whole, reports: Pretherapy blood TCR richness correlated positively with resected tumor richness. From pretherapy to surgery, tumor richness and clonality rose with dual therapy.

Sequencing was performed on peripheral blood, taken before neoadjuvant nivolumab, alone or with ipilimumab. The TCR sequence derives from an adult with non-small cell lung cancer. The chain carries TRBV28 and TRBJ1-3; no definite D call. The CDR3 is CASIKAGGTSGNTIYF. The CDR3, as DNA: TGTGCCAGCATAAAGGCGGGAGGTACCTCTGGAAACACCATATATTTT.